These T cell receptor beta chains were read from a single sample in a study of cytotoxic CD8 clonotypes in ibrutinib-treated CLL. Data came from immunoSEQ multiplex PCR; TCRdb stores just in-frame clones and leaves some out. Among fewer than 300,000 clones listed, around 76% were seen once. Material: PBMCs, obtained at disease progression, from a patient treated with ibrutinib. These receptors came from a human donor with chronic lymphocytic leukemia. Each CDR3 is given with its conserved first and last residue. The D gene is left open where the match is weak. Clone size appears in some rows only: once, few, many, or a class for an expanded clone.

D	V	size	J	CDR3	DNA
-	TRBV29-1	once	TRBJ1-1	CSVGRTENTEAFF	TGCAGCGTCGGCAGGACAGAGAACACTGAAGCTTTCTTT
-	TRBV6-5	-	TRBJ2-3	CASSYSPSTDTQYF	TGTGCCAGCAGTTACTCGCCTAGCACAGATACGCAGTATTTT
-	TRBV4-1	-	TRBJ1-1	CASSQRTQGLNTEAFF	TGCGCCAGCAGCCAACGGACGCAGGGGCTGAACACTGAAGCTTTCTTT
TRBD2	TRBV7-2	-	TRBJ2-3	CASTKRREGRLRDTQYF	TGTGCCAGCACCAAAAGACGGGAGGGTCGATTAAGAGATACGCAGTATTTT
-	TRBV27	-	TRBJ1-2	CASSLAAFGYGYTF	TGTGCCAGCAGTTTGGCAGCTTTTGGCTATGGCTACACCTTC
TRBD1	TRBV11-1	-	TRBJ2-7	CASSAGQGSPGDEQYF	TGTGCCAGCAGCGCGGGACAGGGATCCCCCGGGGACGAGCAGTACTTC
TRBD1	TRBV7-9	-	TRBJ1-2	CASSRDRVGYTF	TGTGCCAGCAGCCGGGACAGGGTTGGCTACACCTTC
-	TRBV20-1	-	TRBJ1-5	CSAYETYQHF	TGCAGTGCCTATGAAACCTACCAGCATTTT
-	TRBV20-1	few	TRBJ2-1	CSVADGEQFF	TGCAGTGTCGCGGACGGTGAGCAGTTCTTC
-	TRBV27	-	TRBJ2-1	CASSPMTALSPYNEQFF	TGTGCCAGCAGTCCTATGACTGCCCTCTCTCCATACAATGAGCAGTTCTTC
TRBD2	TRBV7-2	-	TRBJ2-7	CASSRNWGGAYEQYF	TGTGCCAGCAGCCGGAACTGGGGGGGAGCCTACGAGCAGTACTTC
-	TRBV6-5	-	TRBJ2-2	CASSDTGGVGELFF	TGTGCCAGCAGTGACACAGGGGGGGTCGGGGAGCTGTTTTTT
-	TRBV19	-	TRBJ2-5	CASSIGDRSPGRETQYF	TGTGCCAGTAGTATAGGGGATAGGAGCCCTGGACGGGAGACCCAGTACTTC
-	TRBV5-4	-	TRBJ2-2	CASSLASGELFF	TGTGCCAGCAGCTTGGCCTCCGGGGAGCTGTTTTTT
-	TRBV9	once	TRBJ2-7	CASSAHPHGENYEQYF	TGTGCCAGCAGCGCCCATCCCCATGGAGAGAACTACGAGCAGTACTTC
-	TRBV10-3	few	TRBJ2-2	CAIRGGLANTGELFF	TGTGCCATCCGAGGCGGCCTGGCGAACACCGGGGAGCTGTTTTTT
TRBD1	TRBV10-3	-	TRBJ2-1	CAIMGTGDNEQFF	TGTGCCATCATGGGGACAGGGGACAATGAGCAGTTCTTC
-	TRBV11-2	-	TRBJ1-2	CASSLDRTAYGYTF	TGTGCCAGCAGCTTAGACCGGACAGCATATGGCTACACCTTC
TRBD2	TRBV7-6	-	TRBJ2-1	CASSPRTSGNEQFF	TGTGCCAGCAGCCCAAGGACTAGCGGCAATGAGCAGTTCTTC
TRBD1	TRBV18	few	TRBJ2-7	CASSAGTGTEQYF	TGTGCCAGCTCAGCTGGGACAGGCACCGAGCAGTACTTC
TRBD1	TRBV29-1	once	TRBJ1-2	CSVPQGANGYTF	TGCAGCGTTCCGCAGGGGGCGAATGGCTACACCTTC
-	TRBV9	-	TRBJ2-1	CASSVGIGALDEQFF	TGTGCCAGCAGCGTGGGGATAGGGGCTTTAGATGAGCAGTTCTTC
-	TRBV5-4	-	TRBJ1-4	CASSLEREKLFF	TGTGCCAGCAGCTTGGAAAGGGAAAAACTGTTTTTT
-	TRBV10-3	-	TRBJ2-5	CAISEPSGRTDQETQYF	TGTGCCATCAGTGAGCCGAGCGGCCGGACAGACCAAGAGACCCAGTACTTC
-	TRBV5-6	-	TRBJ2-3	CASSLGLSGRRWPDTQYF	TGTGCCAGCAGCTTGGGTCTTAGCGGCAGACGGTGGCCAGATACGCAGTATTTT
-	TRBV6-1	-	TRBJ1-2	CASSEAQRGANYGYTF	TGTGCCAGCAGTGAAGCCCAGCGGGGAGCTAACTATGGCTACACCTTC
TRBD1	TRBV4-1	-	TRBJ2-7	CASSQVQGSHEQYF	TGCGCCAGCAGCCAAGTACAGGGGTCCCACGAGCAGTACTTC
-	TRBV4-3	-	TRBJ2-5	CASSQEGWETQYF	TGCGCCAGCAGCCAGGAAGGCTGGGAGACCCAGTACTTC
-	TRBV5-1	once	TRBJ1-6	CASSLWGINSPLHF	TGCGCCAGCAGCTTGTGGGGAATTAATTCACCCCTCCACTTT
-	TRBV5-1	few	TRBJ1-1	CASSLELPNTEAFF	TGCGCCAGCAGCTTGGAGTTACCCAACACTGAAGCTTTCTTT
-	TRBV9	-	TRBJ2-3	CASSVEERADTQYF	TGTGCCAGCAGCGTAGAGGAAAGGGCAGATACGCAGTATTTT
-	TRBV7-9	-	TRBJ2-5	CASSLWQGSFETQYF	TGTGCCAGCAGCTTATGGCAGGGTAGTTTTGAGACCCAGTACTTC
-	TRBV7-6	-	TRBJ2-7	CASSPGYPRLYEQYF	TGTGCCAGCAGCCCAGGGTACCCGCGCCTCTACGAGCAGTACTTC
TRBD1	TRBV11-2	-	TRBJ1-4	CASSLGTGEYEKLFF	TGTGCCAGCAGCTTAGGGACAGGGGAGTATGAAAAACTGTTTTTT
-	TRBV15	once	TRBJ2-7	CATSRVTGSYEQYF	TGTGCCACCAGCAGAGTAACGGGCTCCTACGAGCAGTACTTC
TRBD1	TRBV6-1	-	TRBJ2-1	CASSLQGLHNEQFF	TGTGCCAGCAGTCTACAGGGGCTCCACAATGAGCAGTTCTTC
-	TRBV27	-	TRBJ1-5	CASSLYWGAGSNQPQHF	TGTGCCAGCAGTTTATACTGGGGGGCTGGTAGCAATCAGCCCCAGCATTTT
-	TRBV7-2	-	TRBJ2-1	CASSLAPRSRNEQFF	TGTGCCAGCAGCTTAGCGCCTAGATCTCGGAATGAGCAGTTCTTC
TRBD1	TRBV19	-	TRBJ1-1	CASSRQGWENTEAFF	TGTGCCAGTAGTAGACAGGGGTGGGAGAACACTGAAGCTTTCTTT